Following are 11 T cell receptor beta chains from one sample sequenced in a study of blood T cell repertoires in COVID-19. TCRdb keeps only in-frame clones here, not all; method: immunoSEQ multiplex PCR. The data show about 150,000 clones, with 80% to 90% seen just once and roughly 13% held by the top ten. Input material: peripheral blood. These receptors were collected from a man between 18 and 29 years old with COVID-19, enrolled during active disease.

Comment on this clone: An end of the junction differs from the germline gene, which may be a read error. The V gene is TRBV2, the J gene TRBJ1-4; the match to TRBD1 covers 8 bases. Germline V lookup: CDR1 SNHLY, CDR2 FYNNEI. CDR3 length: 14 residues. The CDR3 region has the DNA TGTGCCAGCAGCGACAGGGGCCCTGTTGGAAAACTGCTTTTT. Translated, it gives CASSDRGPVGKLLF.

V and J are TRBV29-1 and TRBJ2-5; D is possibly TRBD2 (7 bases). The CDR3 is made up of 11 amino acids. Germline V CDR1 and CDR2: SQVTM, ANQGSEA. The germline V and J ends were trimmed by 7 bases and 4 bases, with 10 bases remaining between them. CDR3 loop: CSARGGETQYF. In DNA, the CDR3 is TGCAGCGCAAGGGGGGGAGAGACCCAGTACTTC.

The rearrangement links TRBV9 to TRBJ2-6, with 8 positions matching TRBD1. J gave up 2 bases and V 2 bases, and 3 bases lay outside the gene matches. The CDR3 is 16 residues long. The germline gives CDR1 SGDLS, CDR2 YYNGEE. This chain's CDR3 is CASSVTGAAGANVLTF. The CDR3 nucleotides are TGTGCCAGCAGCGTGACAGGGGCGGCTGGGGCCAACGTCCTGACTTTC.

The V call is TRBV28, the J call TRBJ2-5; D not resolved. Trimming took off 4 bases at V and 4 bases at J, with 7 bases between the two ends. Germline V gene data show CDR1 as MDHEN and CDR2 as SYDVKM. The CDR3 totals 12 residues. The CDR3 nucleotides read TGTGCCAGCAGTTCCCCCTCAGAGACCCAGTACTTC. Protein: CASSSPSETQYF. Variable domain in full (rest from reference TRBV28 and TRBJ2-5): DVKVTQSSRYLVKRTGEKVFLECVQDMDHENMFWYRQDPGLGLRLIYFSYDVKMKEKGDIPEGYSVSREKKERFSLILESASTNQTSMYLCASSSPSETQYFGPGTRLLVL.

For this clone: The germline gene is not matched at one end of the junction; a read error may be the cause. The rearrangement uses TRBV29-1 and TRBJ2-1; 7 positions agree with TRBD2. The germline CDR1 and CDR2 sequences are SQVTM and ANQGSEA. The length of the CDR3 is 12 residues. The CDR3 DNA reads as TGCAGCGTTGCGTCGAGCGGGAAGGGTGAGGTCTTC. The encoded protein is CSVASSGKGEVF.

CDR3 in DNA: TGTGCCACCAGTGATCTGCCTACTAGCGGAAGGACGGGAGAGACCCAGTACTTC. Amino acids: CATSDLPTSGRTGETQYF. The V gene is TRBV24-1, the J gene TRBJ2-5, with TRBD2 identical over 8 bases. Germline CDR1 is KGHDR and CDR2 is SFDVKD. Losses at the gene ends were 3 bases for V and 4 bases for J; bases not matched to a gene: 15. The CDR3 runs 18 residues.

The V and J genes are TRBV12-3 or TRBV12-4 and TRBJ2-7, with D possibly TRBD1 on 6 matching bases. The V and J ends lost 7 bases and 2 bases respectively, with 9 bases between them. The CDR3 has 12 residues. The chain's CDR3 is CASTRTAYEQYF. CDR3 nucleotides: TGTGCCAGCACTCGGACAGCCTACGAGCAGTACTTC.

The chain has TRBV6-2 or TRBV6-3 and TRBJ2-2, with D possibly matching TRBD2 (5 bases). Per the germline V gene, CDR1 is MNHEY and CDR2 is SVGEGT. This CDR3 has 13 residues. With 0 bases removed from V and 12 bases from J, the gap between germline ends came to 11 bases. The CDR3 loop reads CASSYSRVAQLFF. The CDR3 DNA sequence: TGTGCCAGCAGTTACTCGAGGGTTGCTCAGCTGTTTTTT.

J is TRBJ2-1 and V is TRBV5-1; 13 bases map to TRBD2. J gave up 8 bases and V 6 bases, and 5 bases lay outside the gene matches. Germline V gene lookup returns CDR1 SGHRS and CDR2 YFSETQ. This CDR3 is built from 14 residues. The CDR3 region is CASKLAGGMDEQFF. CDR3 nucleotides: TGCGCCAGCAAACTAGCGGGAGGGATGGATGAGCAGTTCTTC.

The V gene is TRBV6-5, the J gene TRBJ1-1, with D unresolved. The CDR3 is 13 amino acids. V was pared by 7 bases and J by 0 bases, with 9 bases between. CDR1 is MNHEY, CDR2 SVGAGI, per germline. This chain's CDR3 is CASTRSLNTEAFF. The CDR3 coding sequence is TGTGCCAGCACCAGATCCTTGAACACTGAAGCTTTCTTT.

CDR3 DNA: TGTGCCAGCAGCGTCTGGGCTAGCGGCAATGAGCAGTTCTTC. Translated, it gives CASSVWASGNEQFF. The chain uses TRBV9 and TRBJ2-1; 7 positions match TRBD2. Losses at the gene ends were 2 bases for V and 6 bases for J; bases not matched to a gene: 5. The CDR3 spans 14 residues. The germline V gene has CDR1 SGDLS and CDR2 YYNGEE.